This T cell receptor beta chain came from a study of blood T cell repertoires in COVID-19. Across the whole study: Whether acute or convalescent, the COVID-19 samples came from the United States, Italy and Spain. T cells, B-cell-depleted T cells, or PBMCs provided the cDNA or gDNA that served as material.

Two negative PCRs, clearance, or symptom resolution characterized the recovered Cohort 3 donors. Trimming removed 2 bases from V and 4 bases from J, with 12 bases in between. Germline assignment: CDR1 PRHDT and CDR2 FYEKMQ (reference sequence). There are 15 residues in the CDR3. Per the original methods: Researchers report that nucleated cell counts were estimated from reference gene primer amplification. The table came from immunoSEQ multiplex PCR; TCRdb's copy has only in-frame clones and leaves some out. V and J calls and clone size come straight from that table; D and trimming were deduced from the DNA. Seen here are fewer than 350,000 clones, about 83% observed once, and the top ten hold about 5.5%.

The source of this sequence is a woman aged 40 to 50 who had recovered from COVID-19. Input material: PBMCs or T cells enriched from blood (not recorded which). The chain combines TRBV13 with TRBJ2-1, with a weak D call TRBD2 (6 bases). The DNA for the CDR3 is TGTGCCAGCAGCTTATTCCGGGAGTTTTACAATGAGCAGTTCTTC. Encoded protein: CASSLFREFYNEQFF.